These 10 T cell receptor beta chains originate from one sample sequenced in a study of blood T cell repertoires in COVID-19. Clones were read by immunoSEQ multiplex PCR, and TCRdb kept only the in-frame ones, dropping some. Here the sample spans 250,000 or so clones, about 91% being singletons. The sample taken for sequencing was peripheral blood. These TCRs come from a woman aged 40 to 50 who had recovered from COVID-19.

The chain carries TRBV2 and TRBJ2-3; 11 positions match TRBD2. J was trimmed by 3 bases and V by 8 bases; bases with no gene match: 4. The CDR3 extends over 14 amino acids. Germline V gives CDR1 SNHLY, CDR2 FYNNEI. CDR3 coding DNA: TGTGCCAGCTTATTAGCGGGGGGGACAGATACGCAGTATTTT. Its protein is CASLLAGGTDTQYF. Supplemented by reference TRBV2 and TRBJ2-3, the full variable domain reads EPEVTQTPSHQVTQMGQEVILRCVPISNHLYFYWYRQILGQKVEFLVSFYNNEISEKSEIFDDQFSVERPDGSNFTLKIRSTKLEDSAMYFCASLLAGGTDTQYFGPGTRLTVL.

The chain couples TRBV4-1 to TRBJ2-3; D not resolved. V shed 5 bases and J shed 0 bases, with 6 bases lying between them. Germline V lookup: CDR1 MGHRA, CDR2 YSYEKL. This CDR3 has 13 residues. This chain's CDR3 is CASSVHSTDTQYF. The CDR3 DNA reads as TGCGCCAGCAGCGTACACAGCACAGATACGCAGTATTTT.

The chain carries TRBV5-4 and TRBJ2-5; D possibly corresponds to TRBD1 (6 bases). CDR1 and CDR2 (germline): SGHNT, YYREEE (reference sequence). The CDR3 consists of 14 residues. Trimming removed 4 bases from V and 4 bases from J, with 14 bases in between. CDR3 sequence (DNA): TGTGCCAGCAGCCCACAACAGGGATCAGAGACCCAGTACTTC. Protein: CASSPQQGSETQYF.

The chain links TRBV11-3 to TRBJ2-3; 9 bases fit TRBD1. Germline loops: CDR1 SGHNT, CDR2 YENEEA. This CDR3 has 14 amino acids. V shed 5 bases and J 5 bases; nucleotides not matched to a gene: 5. CDR3 region: CASSPRGQGDTQYF. The CDR3 DNA sequence: TGTGCCAGCAGCCCCCGGGGACAGGGAGATACGCAGTATTTT.

The J gene is TRBJ1-5, the V gene TRBV19; D is ambiguous. The CDR3 is 13 residues long. Trimming stripped 5 bases from V and 6 bases from J, with 11 bases between. CDR1 LNHDA and CDR2 SQIVND come from the germline V gene (reference sequence). The CDR3 nucleotides read TGTGCCAGTAGTTTAGCCTCGGTTCAGCCCCAGCATTTT. This translates into CASSLASVQPQHF.

This clone was detected once. This chain links TRBV25-1 with TRBJ2-7; a weak D match, TRBD2 (6 bases). The CDR3 is 18 amino acids. The V end was cut by 7 bases, the J end by 0 bases, with 25 bases between. Germline V gene lookup returns CDR1 MGHDK and CDR2 SYGVNS. The CDR3 bases are TGTGCCAGCAATCCTCCGGTAGCGGAACACTCGACCTCCTACGAGCAGTACGTC. Translation gives CASNPPVAEHSTSYEQYV.

The chain uses TRBV27 and TRBJ2-1, with 13 bases matching TRBD2. With V trimmed by 1 base and J by 9 bases, 3 bases remained unmatched. The CDR3 covers 15 residues. Germline values: CDR1 MNHEY, CDR2 SMNVEV (reference sequence). The CDR3 nucleotides read TGTGCCAGCAGTTTATTTAGGACTAGCGGGAGTGAGCAGTTCTTC. It yields the protein CASSLFRTSGSEQFF.

The V gene is TRBV24-1, the J gene TRBJ1-1, with unresolved D. The CDR3 is 12 amino acids. V was clipped by 3 bases and J by 3 bases, with 4 bases between them. Germline V lookup: CDR1 KGHDR, CDR2 SFDVKD. The CDR3 region has the DNA TGTGCCACCAGTGATCAGGACACTGAAGCTTTCTTT. Protein product: CATSDQDTEAFF.

The rearrangement uses TRBV5-4 and TRBJ2-1; TRBD2 aligns across 8 bases. The CDR3 runs to 15 residues. Germline V gene lookup returns CDR1 SGHNT and CDR2 YYREEE (reference sequence). Trimming at V came to 2 bases and at J to 7 bases, leaving 8 bases not matched to a gene. CDR3 amino acids: CASSLKGGRNNEQFF. DNA of the CDR3: TGTGCCAGCAGCTTAAAGGGCGGGAGGAATAATGAGCAGTTCTTC.

The count of this clone is one. This rearrangement joins TRBV7-9 to TRBJ1-1, with 9 bases aligning to TRBD1. This CDR3 is built from 14 residues. Germline-derived CDR1 and CDR2 are SEHNR and FQNEAQ (reference sequence). V gave up 5 bases and J gave up 3 bases; unmatched junction bases: 4. The CDR3 region is CASSLRQGDTEAFF. CDR3 DNA: TGTGCCAGCAGCCTCCGACAGGGGGACACTGAAGCTTTCTTT.